Following are 15 T cell receptor beta chains from one sample sequenced in a study of breast tumors, draining lymph nodes, adjacent tissues. TCRdb fed the multiplex PCR reads into MiXCR, producing one record per CDR3 protein. This sample has 47,000 or so distinct CDR3 sequences, with 23% found just once. What was sequenced was breast tumor tissue. These receptor sequences come from a female donor with breast cancer. Some clones in this sample may be carry-over from other donors' samples.

A remark on this clonotype: Possible read error: a much larger clone is one base away. The chain joins TRBV3-1 to TRBJ2-5; D not certain. Germline CDR1 and CDR2: LGHDT and YNNKEL (reference sequence). The CDR3 loop spans 13 amino acids. Here the CDR3 DNA reads TGTGCCAGCAGCCCCGCGATTCGAGAGGCCCAGTACTTC. This encodes CASSPAIREAQYF.

The table lists this clonotype with many counts. V usage is TRBV15 and J usage is TRBJ1-2, with D possibly TRBD1 on 5 matching bases. Germline V gives CDR1 LNHNV, CDR2 YYDKDF (reference sequence). This CDR3 has 14 amino acids. Deletions cut 0 bases from V and 4 bases from J, with 9 bases between. As DNA, the CDR3 is TGTGCCACCAGCAGAGAACAGGTTACCTATGGCTACACCTTC. Its translation: CATSREQVTYGYTF.

This clonotype was seen ten or more times. The rearrangement links TRBV20-1 to TRBJ2-3; D is possibly TRBD1 (6 bases). The CDR3 consists of 11 residues. Trimming cost V 3 bases and J 6 bases, with 7 bases left between them. CDR1 is DFQATT and CDR2 is SNEGSKA in the germline V gene (reference sequence). The CDR3 sequence: CSARRGDTQYF. In DNA, the CDR3 is TGCAGTGCTAGGAGGGGGGATACGCAGTATTTT.

This clonotype was counted between two and nine times. A much larger clone differs by one base, so this may be a read error. This rearrangement joins TRBV19 to TRBJ1-2; 8 bases align to TRBD1. Germline lookup yields CDR1 LNHDA and CDR2 SQIVND (reference sequence). The CDR3 has 13 amino acids. CDR3 in amino acids: CASSITGGYGHTF. In DNA form, the CDR3 reads TGTGCCAGTAGTATTACAGGGGGATATGGCCACACCTTC.

This clonotype was recorded many times. The CDR3 DNA follows: TGTGCCAGCAGCTTAGTTGTAGATACGCAGTATTTT. Translating gives CASSLVVDTQYF. The gene calls are TRBV11-2 and TRBJ2-3; no firm D call. CDR3 length: 12 amino acids. The V end lost 1 base, the J end lost 5 bases, and 4 bases lay between the germline ends. Looked up from germline, CDR1 is SGHAT and CDR2 is FQNNGV.

This clonotype was observed many times. The chain recombines TRBV6-5 with TRBJ1-4; D unclear. The V gene lost 6 bases and the J gene lost 7 bases, with 18 bases spanning the gap. The CDR3 contains 15 residues. Germline V gene sequence: CDR1 MNHEY, CDR2 SVGAGI. In DNA form, the CDR3 reads TGTGCCAGCAGCCCTACTGAGGGAGGGTTTGAAAAACTGTTTTTT. Translated, it gives CASSPTEGGFEKLFF.

There are many counts of this clonotype. The V and J genes are TRBV10-3 and TRBJ2-7; no reliable D call. V was cut by 1 base and J by 2 bases, with 9 bases left in between. Per the germline V gene, CDR1 is ENHRY and CDR2 is SYGVKD. The CDR3 is 14 residues long. In DNA form, the CDR3 reads TGTGCCATCAGTGAGTTGGGGTCGACCTACGAGCAGTACTTC. This encodes CAISELGSTYEQYF.

This clonotype appeared many times. The V gene is TRBV29-1, the J gene TRBJ2-1, with TRBD1 as a possible D gene (6 bases). CDR3 length: 12 residues. Trimming removed 7 bases from V and 5 bases from J, with 12 bases in between. Germline values: CDR1 SQVTM, CDR2 ANQGSEA. CDR3 DNA: TGCAGCGCCGGACAGAATAACAATGAGCAGTTCTTC. Translation: CSAGQNNNEQFF.

On this clonotype: A much more abundant neighbour one base away suggests this may be a read error. The chain couples TRBV7-9 to TRBJ1-4, with 9 bases fitting TRBD1. This CDR3 contains 15 residues. The germline CDR1 and CDR2 sequences are SEHNR and FQNEAQ (reference sequence). CDR3 sequence: CASSYRTGVNEELFF. The CDR3 DNA reads TGTGCCAGCAGCTACCGGACAGGGGTTAATGAAGAACTGTTTTTT.

The V gene is TRBV2, the J gene TRBJ2-1, with 14 bases identical to TRBD2. V was clipped by 2 bases and J by 8 bases; unmatched bases: 5. The CDR3 runs 16 residues. Germline CDR1 is SNHLY and CDR2 is FYNNEI. The CDR3 protein is CASSESTSGRAYEQFF. The CDR3 nucleotides read TGTGCCAGCAGTGAATCGACTAGCGGGAGGGCCTATGAGCAGTTCTTC. Using reference TRBV2 and TRBJ2-1 for the parts outside the CDR3, the full variable domain is EPEVTQTPSHQVTQMGQEVILRCVPISNHLYFYWYRQILGQKVEFLVSFYNNEISEKSEIFDDQFSVERPDGSNFTLKIRSTKLEDSAMYFCASSESTSGRAYEQFFGPGTRLTVL.

This clonotype is judged medium-sized. The gene calls are TRBV2 and TRBJ2-2; TRBD2 is a possible D gene (6 bases). Trimming left V 5 bases short and J 1 base short, with 8 bases between. This CDR3 region has 14 residues. The germline CDR1 and CDR2 sequences are SNHLY and FYNNEI. DNA for the CDR3: TGTGCCAGCAGTAGTAGCGGGAACACCGGGGAGCTGTTTTTT. Translation gives CASSSSGNTGELFF.

This clonotype was counted ten times or more. V usage is TRBV13 and J usage is TRBJ2-7, with D perhaps TRBD1 (6 bases). The CDR3 covers 16 residues. Trimming cost V 5 bases and J 0 bases, with 17 bases left between them. Germline CDR1 PRHDT, CDR2 FYEKMQ (reference sequence). The CDR3 sequence is CASSQIGGHGSYEQYF. The CDR3 nucleotides are TGTGCCAGCAGCCAAATAGGGGGTCACGGCTCCTACGAGCAGTACTTC.

A word on this clonotype: A much more abundant neighbour one base away suggests this may be a read error. The J gene is TRBJ1-4, the V gene TRBV20-1; D unclear. Per germline, CDR1 DFQATT and CDR2 SNEGSKA (reference sequence). The CDR3 extends over 12 amino acids. CDR3 region: CSTSGLNEKLFF. The DNA of the CDR3 is TGCAGTACTAGTGGACTTAATGAAAAACTGTTTTTT.

This clonotype was observed many times. The chain couples TRBV6-2 or TRBV6-3 to TRBJ2-3; D might be TRBD1 or TRBD2, each matching 6 bases. This CDR3 is 14 amino acids long. Trimming left V 4 bases short and J 2 bases short, with 10 bases between. CDR1 MNHEY and CDR2 SVGEGT come from the germline V gene. CDR3 region: CASSWRDNTDTQYF. The CDR3 nucleotides read TGTGCCAGCAGTTGGCGGGACAACACAGATACGCAGTATTTT.

This clonotype was picked up many times. This rearrangement joins TRBV4-1 to TRBJ2-2, with TRBD2 matching over 8 bases. Trimming removed 1 base from V and 1 base from J; junction bases left unmatched: 2. The CDR3 covers 16 residues. Germline CDR1 and CDR2: MGHRA and YSYEKL. In DNA, the CDR3 is TGCGCCAGCAGCCAAGTTCGGGGGGGGAACACCGGGGAGCTGTTTTTT. It is translated as CASSQVRGGNTGELFF.